The 9 T cell receptor beta chains below come from one sample, sequenced in a study of blood T cell repertoires in COVID-19. Generated by immunoSEQ multiplex PCR, the TCRdb table keeps only in-frame clones and is missing some. The sample yields 150,000 to 200,000 clones, around two thirds seen once. Sequencing input: peripheral blood. These TCRs come from a woman older than 75 with acute or convalescent COVID-19.

This clone was recorded once. The J gene is TRBJ2-3, the V gene TRBV5-4; 8 bases align to TRBD2. Germline-derived CDR1 and CDR2 are SGHNT and YYREEE (reference sequence). The CDR3 is made up of 16 amino acids. After removal of 3 bases from V and 1 base from J, the junction contained 7 bases not matched to a gene. The CDR3 spells CASSSGLASGTDTQYF. The CDR3 DNA reads as TGTGCCAGCAGCTCCGGACTAGCCTCTGGCACAGATACGCAGTATTTT.

The rearrangement joins TRBV6-1 to TRBJ1-2, with D maybe TRBD1 (5 bases). There are 15 residues in the CDR3. Germline CDR1 is MNHNS and CDR2 is SASEGT. V lost 5 bases, J lost 6 bases, and 19 bases lay in between. The DNA of the CDR3 is TGTGCCAGCAGTCCGCGGGACCTCGCCATCAATGGCTACACCTTC. Translation gives CASSPRDLAINGYTF.

This rearrangement joins TRBV9 to TRBJ2-1; 8 positions match TRBD2. Germline values: CDR1 SGDLS, CDR2 YYNGEE. V shed 3 bases, J shed 2 bases, and the junction held 4 bases outside the gene matches. This CDR3 region has 15 residues. The CDR3 is CASSELAAAYNEQFF. The CDR3 bases are TGTGCCAGCAGCGAACTAGCGGCCGCCTACAATGAGCAGTTCTTC.

The CDR3 coding sequence is TGTGCCAGCAATCGGGAAATGGGCCTCTCCGAGCAGTACTTC. It specifies CASNREMGLSEQYF. The chain joins TRBV28 to TRBJ2-7, with TRBD2 as a possible D gene (5 bases). V lost 7 bases and J 6 bases, leaving 19 bases between the germline ends. The CDR3 length is 14 residues. Germline CDR1 reads MDHEN; CDR2 reads SYDVKM. Complete variable domain (other parts from reference TRBV28 and TRBJ2-7): DVKVTQSSRYLVKRTGEKVFLECVQDMDHENMFWYRQDPGLGLRLIYFSYDVKMKEKGDIPEGYSVSREKKERFSLILESASTNQTSMYLCASNREMGLSEQYFGPGTRLTVT.

The chain links TRBV30 to TRBJ2-1; D unclear. Trimming took 8 bases from V and 1 from J, leaving 6 bases between them. This CDR3 comprises 11 residues. Germline lookup yields CDR1 GTSNPN and CDR2 SVGIG (reference sequence). As DNA, the CDR3 is TGTGCCGTTCAGTCCTACAATGAGCAGTTCTTC. This sequence encodes CAVQSYNEQFF.

J is TRBJ1-1 and V is TRBV5-1, with 8 positions matching TRBD1. V trimming: 4 bases; J trimming: 4 bases; junction bases outside the gene matches: 6. This CDR3 is 14 amino acids long. The germline CDR1 and CDR2 sequences are SGHRS and YFSETQ. CDR3: CASSLNGQGTEAFF. The CDR3 coding sequence is TGCGCCAGCAGCCTAAACGGACAGGGCACTGAAGCTTTCTTT.

This clone occurred once. The V call is TRBV12-1, the J call TRBJ2-7; the D call TRBD2 from the table was never checked on the DNA. TRBV12-1 is assigned pseudogene status. The CDR3 length is 15 residues. The CDR3: CASSAPASPPYEQYF. The CDR3 region has the DNA TGTGCCAGCAGCGCCCCCGCTAGTCCCCCCTACGAGCAGTACTTC.

This clone was picked up many times. The chain uses TRBV10-1 and TRBJ2-3; D is perhaps TRBD1 (7 bases). Trimming took 0 bases from V and 5 from J, leaving 15 bases between them. CDR3 length: 16 amino acids. Germline-derived CDR1 and CDR2 are WNHNN and SYGVQD (reference sequence). CDR3 sequence: CASSESGRGERDTQYF. CDR3 nucleotide sequence: TGCGCCAGCAGTGAGTCGGGCAGGGGGGAACGAGATACGCAGTATTTT.

The rearrangement links TRBV7-2 to TRBJ2-7; D gene unclear. CDR1 and CDR2 from the germline V gene are SGHTA and FQGNSA. The CDR3 covers 14 residues. Trimming cost V 1 base and J 6 bases, with 13 bases left between them. For the CDR3, the DNA is TGTGCCAGCAGCTTAGGGTATGACTTACTCGAGCAGTACTTC. As protein: CASSLGYDLLEQYF.